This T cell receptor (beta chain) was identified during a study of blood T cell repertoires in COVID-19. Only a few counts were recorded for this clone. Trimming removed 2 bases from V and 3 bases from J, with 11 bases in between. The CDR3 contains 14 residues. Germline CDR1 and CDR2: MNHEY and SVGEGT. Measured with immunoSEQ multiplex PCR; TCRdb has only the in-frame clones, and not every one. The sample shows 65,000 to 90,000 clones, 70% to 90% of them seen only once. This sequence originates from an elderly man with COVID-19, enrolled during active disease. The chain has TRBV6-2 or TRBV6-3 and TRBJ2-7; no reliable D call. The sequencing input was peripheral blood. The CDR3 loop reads CASSYTERGYEQYF. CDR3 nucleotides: TGTGCCAGCAGTTACACCGAGCGTGGCTACGAGCAGTACTTC.